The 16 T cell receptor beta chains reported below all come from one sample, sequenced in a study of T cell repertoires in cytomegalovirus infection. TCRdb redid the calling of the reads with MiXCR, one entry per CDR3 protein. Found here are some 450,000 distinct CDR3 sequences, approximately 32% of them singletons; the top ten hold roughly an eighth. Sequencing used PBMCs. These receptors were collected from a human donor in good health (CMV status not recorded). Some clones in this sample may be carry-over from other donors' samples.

The CDR3 DNA sequence: TGTGCCAGCAGCTTAGCGGGCCCTACTCAGGGTAGTGGCTACACCTTC. As protein: CASSLAGPTQGSGYTF. The chain recombines TRBV7-9 with TRBJ1-2; D might be TRBD1 (5 bases). This CDR3 has 16 residues. Per germline, CDR1 SEHNR and CDR2 FQNEAQ (reference sequence). Trimming shortened V by 0 bases and J by 7 bases, and 18 bases separated the two germline ends.

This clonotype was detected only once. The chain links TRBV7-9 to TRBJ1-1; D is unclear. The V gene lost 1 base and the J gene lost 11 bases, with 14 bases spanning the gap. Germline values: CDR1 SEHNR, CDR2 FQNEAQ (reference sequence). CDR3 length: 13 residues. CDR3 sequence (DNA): TGTGCCAGCAGCTTAGTTGAAGTTCAGGAGGCTTTCTTT. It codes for CASSLVEVQEAFF. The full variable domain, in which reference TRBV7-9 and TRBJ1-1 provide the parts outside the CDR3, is DTGVSQNPRHKITKRGQNVTFRCDPISEHNRLYWYRQTLGQGPEFLTYFQNEAQLEKSRLLSDRFSAERPKGSFSTLEIQRTEQGDSAMYLCASSLVEVQEAFFGQGTRLTVV.

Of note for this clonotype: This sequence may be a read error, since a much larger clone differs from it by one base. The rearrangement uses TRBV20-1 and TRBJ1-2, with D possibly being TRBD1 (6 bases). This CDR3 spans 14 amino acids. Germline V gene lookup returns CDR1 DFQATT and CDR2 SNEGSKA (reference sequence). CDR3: CSAGGGAANYDYTF. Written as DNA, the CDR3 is TGCAGTGCAGGGGGGGGGGCGGCTAACTATGACTACACCTTC.

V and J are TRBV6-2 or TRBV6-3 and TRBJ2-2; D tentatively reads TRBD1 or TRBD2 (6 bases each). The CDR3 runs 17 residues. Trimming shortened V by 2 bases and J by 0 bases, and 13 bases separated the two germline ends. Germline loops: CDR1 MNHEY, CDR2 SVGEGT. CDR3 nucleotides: TGTGCCAGCAGTTACCTTACTCGGGGGCCGAACACCGGGGAGCTGTTTTTT. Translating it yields CASSYLTRGPNTGELFF.

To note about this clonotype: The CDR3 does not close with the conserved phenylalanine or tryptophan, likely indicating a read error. The CDR3 sequence: CSARGRLNNEQFL. The CDR3 nucleotides read TGCAGTGCTAGGGGCAGGCTTAACAATGAGCAGTTCTTA. The rearrangement links TRBV20-1 to TRBJ2-1; D is unresolved. This CDR3 is built from 13 residues. Between the trimmed V and J ends, which lost 3 bases and 5 bases, there was a span of 11 bases. CDR1 is DFQATT, CDR2 SNEGSKA, per germline (reference sequence).

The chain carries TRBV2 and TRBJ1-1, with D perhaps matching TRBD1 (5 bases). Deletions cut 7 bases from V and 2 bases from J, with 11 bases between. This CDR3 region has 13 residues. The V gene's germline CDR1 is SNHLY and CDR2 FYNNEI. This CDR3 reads CASKGDFNTEAFF. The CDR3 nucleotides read TGTGCCAGCAAAGGGGACTTTAACACTGAAGCTTTCTTT.

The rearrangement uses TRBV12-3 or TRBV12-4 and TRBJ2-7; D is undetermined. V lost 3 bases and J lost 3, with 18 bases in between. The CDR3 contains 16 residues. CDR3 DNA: TGTGCCAGCAGTTTTTTTGGGCCTAACGGGTTCTACGAGCAGTACTTC. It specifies CASSFFGPNGFYEQYF.

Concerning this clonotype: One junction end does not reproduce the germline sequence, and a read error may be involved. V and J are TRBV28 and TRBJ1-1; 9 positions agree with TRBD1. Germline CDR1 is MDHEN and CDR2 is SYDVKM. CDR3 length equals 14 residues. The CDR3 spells CASSWTGDNAESFF. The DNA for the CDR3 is TGTGCCAGCAGTTGGACAGGGGATAACGCTGAATCTTTCTTT.

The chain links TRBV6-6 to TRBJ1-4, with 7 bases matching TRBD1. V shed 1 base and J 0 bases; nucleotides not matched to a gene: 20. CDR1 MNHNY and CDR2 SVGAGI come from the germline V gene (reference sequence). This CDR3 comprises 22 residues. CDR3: CASSYWDSHATRRHATNEKLFF. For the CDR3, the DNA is TGTGCCAGCAGTTACTGGGACAGTCACGCAACTAGACGACACGCAACTAATGAAAAACTGTTTTTT.

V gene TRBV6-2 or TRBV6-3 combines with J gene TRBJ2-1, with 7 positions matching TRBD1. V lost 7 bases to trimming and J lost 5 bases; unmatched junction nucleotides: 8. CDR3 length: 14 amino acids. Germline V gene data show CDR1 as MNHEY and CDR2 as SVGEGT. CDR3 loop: CASIGQASNNEQFF. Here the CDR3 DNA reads TGTGCCAGCATTGGACAGGCAAGCAACAATGAGCAGTTCTTC.

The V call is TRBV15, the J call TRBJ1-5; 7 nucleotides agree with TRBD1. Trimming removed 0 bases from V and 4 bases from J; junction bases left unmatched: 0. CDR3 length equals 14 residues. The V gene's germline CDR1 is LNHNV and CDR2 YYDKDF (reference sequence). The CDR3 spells CATSRETGNQPQHF. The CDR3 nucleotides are TGTGCCACCAGCAGAGAGACAGGGAATCAGCCCCAGCATTTT. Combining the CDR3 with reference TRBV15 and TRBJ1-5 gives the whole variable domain DAMVIQNPRYQVTQFGKPVTLSCSQTLNHNVMYWYQQKSSQAPKLLFHYYDKDFNNEADTPDNFQSRRPNTSFCFLDIRSPGLGDTAMYLCATSRETGNQPQHFGDGTRLSIL.

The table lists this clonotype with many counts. CDR3 loop: CASSLVGNSNQPQHF. CDR3 in DNA: TGTGCCAGCAGCTTAGTTGGGAATAGCAATCAGCCCCAGCATTTT. V usage is TRBV7-2 and J usage is TRBJ1-5, with D unresolved. V was shortened by 1 base and J by 0 bases, with 7 bases between the two germline ends. The germline CDR1 and CDR2 sequences are SGHTA and FQGNSA. This CDR3 has 15 amino acids.

The CDR3 sequence is CASSPPGGEGNGYTF. CDR3 in DNA: TGTGCCAGCAGCCCCCCGGGGGGAGAGGGAAATGGCTACACCTTC. V and J are TRBV7-8 and TRBJ1-2; possible D gene TRBD1, 5 bases. Germline CDR1 SGHVS, CDR2 FQNEAQ. The CDR3 totals 15 residues. V gave up 5 bases and J gave up 6 bases, with 19 bases separating them.

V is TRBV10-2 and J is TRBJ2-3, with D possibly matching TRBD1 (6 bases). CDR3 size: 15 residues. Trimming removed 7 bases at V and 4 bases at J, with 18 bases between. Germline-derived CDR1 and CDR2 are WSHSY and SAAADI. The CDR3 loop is CASMGLGQGPDTQYF. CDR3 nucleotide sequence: TGCGCCAGCATGGGGTTGGGGCAGGGGCCAGATACGCAGTATTTT.

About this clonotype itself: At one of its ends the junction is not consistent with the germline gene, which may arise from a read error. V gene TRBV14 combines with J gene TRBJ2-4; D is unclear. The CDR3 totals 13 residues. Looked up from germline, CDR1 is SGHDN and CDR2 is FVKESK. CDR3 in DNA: TGTGCAAGCAGCCAAGGCAATCTTTACATTCAGTACTTC. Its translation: CASSQGNLYIQYF.

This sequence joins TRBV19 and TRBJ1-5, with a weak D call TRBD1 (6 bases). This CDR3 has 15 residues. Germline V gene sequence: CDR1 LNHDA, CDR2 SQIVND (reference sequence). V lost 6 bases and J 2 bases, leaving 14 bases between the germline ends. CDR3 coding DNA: TGTGCCAGTAGCTATACAGGGTTTGGCAATCAGCCCCAGCATTTT. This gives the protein CASSYTGFGNQPQHF. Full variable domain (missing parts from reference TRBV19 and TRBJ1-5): DGGITQSPKYLFRKEGQNVTLSCEQNLNHDAMYWYRQDPGQGLRLIYYSQIVNDFQKGDIAEGYSVSREKKESFPLTVTSAQKNPTAFYLCASSYTGFGNQPQHFGDGTRLSIL.